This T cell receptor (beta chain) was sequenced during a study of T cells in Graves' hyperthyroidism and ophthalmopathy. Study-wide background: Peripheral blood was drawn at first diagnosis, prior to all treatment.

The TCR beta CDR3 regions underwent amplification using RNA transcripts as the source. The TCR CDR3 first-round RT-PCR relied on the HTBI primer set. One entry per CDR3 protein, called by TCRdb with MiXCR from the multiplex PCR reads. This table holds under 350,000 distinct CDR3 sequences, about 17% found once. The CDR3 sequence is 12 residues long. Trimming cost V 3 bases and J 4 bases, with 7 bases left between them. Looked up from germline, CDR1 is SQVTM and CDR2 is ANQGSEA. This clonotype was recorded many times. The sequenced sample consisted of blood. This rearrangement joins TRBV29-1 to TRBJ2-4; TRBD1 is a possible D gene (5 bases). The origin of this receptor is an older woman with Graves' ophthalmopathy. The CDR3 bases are TGCAGCGTTGAGGGGCCTAAAAACATTCAGTACTTC. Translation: CSVEGPKNIQYF.